Listed below are T cell receptor beta chains from one sample, sequenced in a study of blood T cell repertoires in COVID-19. Measured with immunoSEQ multiplex PCR; TCRdb has only the in-frame clones, and not every one. The table lists under 300,000 clones, 75% to 90% of them singletons. Sequencing was performed on peripheral blood. These receptors all come from a man younger than 40 who had recovered from COVID-19. Both conserved end residues are part of each CDR3. D genes are given only for firm matches. Rows may omit the clone size; those that give it use once, few, many or a size class.

abundance | j_gene | v_gene | d_gene | CDR3nt | CDR3aa
. | TRBJ2-1 | TRBV20-1 | TRBD2 | TGCAGTGCTAGTTCACCCCTAGCGGGGGGTAATGAGCAGTTCTTC | CSASSPLAGGNEQFF
. | TRBJ1-4 | TRBV11-2 | . | TGTGCCAGCAGCCTGAGGCCTAATGAAAAACTGTTTTTT | CASSLRPNEKLFF
. | TRBJ2-2 | TRBV27 | . | TGTGCCAGCGGGTTGGAAACAGGGATGGGGGCCGGGGAGCTGTTTTTT | CASGLETGMGAGELFF
. | TRBJ1-5 | TRBV5-1 | . | TGCGCCAGCAGCTTGGGGGAGGGGGGACTTCATCAGCCCCAGCATTTT | CASSLGEGGLHQPQHF
. | TRBJ1-2 | TRBV3-1/TRBV3-2 | . | TGTGCCAGCAGCCAAGAATACGGGTACGGCTACACCTTC | CASSQEYGYGYTF
. | TRBJ2-7 | TRBV10-1 | TRBD2 | TGCGCCAGCAGTCCAAGCGGGGGGGCCCACGAGCAGTACTTC | CASSPSGGAHEQYF
. | TRBJ1-3 | TRBV7-6 | . | TGTGCCAGCAGCTTAGAGCCTCAGGGTGGGTCTCGGCCCGGAAACACCATATATTTT | CASSLEPQGGSRPGNTIYF
. | TRBJ1-1 | TRBV19 | . | TGTGCCAGTAGAAGACAGCAGATGAACACTGAAGCTTTCTTT | CASRRQQMNTEAFF
. | TRBJ2-1 | TRBV7-2 | TRBD2 | TGTGCCAGCAGCCCCTTGGGGGTTGGCGGGGGGGCTAACTACAATGAGCAGTTCTTC | CASSPLGVGGGANYNEQFF
once | TRBJ1-2 | TRBV27 | . | TGTGCCAGCTCAGTTTATATCGGGGGCTATGGCTACACCTTC | CASSVYIGGYGYTF
. | TRBJ1-1 | TRBV19 | TRBD1 | TGTGCCAGTAGTTTCAGGGGGCGACGGACTGAAGCTTTCTTT | CASSFRGRRTEAFF
few | TRBJ1-3 | TRBV5-1 | . | TGCGCCAGCAGCTGGGACTTTTTCTCTGGAAACACCATATATTTT | CASSWDFFSGNTIYF
. | TRBJ2-7 | TRBV7-2 | TRBD1 | TGTGCCAGCAGCTTCCAGCCCCCTGACAGGGATCTCCTCCGCGAGCAGTACTTC | CASSFQPPDRDLLREQYF
. | TRBJ1-1 | TRBV11-2 | . | TGTGCCAGCACCAAAAGGGGGTTTGGTGAAGCTTTCTTT | CASTKRGFGEAFF
. | TRBJ2-7 | TRBV7-2 | TRBD1 | TGTGCCAGCAGCTCGGGACAGGGAAGCTCCTACGAGCAGTACTTC | CASSSGQGSSYEQYF
. | TRBJ1-1 | TRBV19 | . | TGTGCCAGTAGTATTGGGTCGAGGGGGTTGAACACTGAAGCTTTCTTT | CASSIGSRGLNTEAFF
. | TRBJ1-3 | TRBV4-3 | . | TGCGCCAGCAGCCAAGATCCCCGGGGGGGGTACTCTGGAAACACCATATATTTT | CASSQDPRGGYSGNTIYF
. | TRBJ2-1 | TRBV6-5 | TRBD2 | TGTGCCAGCAGTTACTCGCTGCGGGGGGCTTACAATGAGCAGTTCTTC | CASSYSLRGAYNEQFF
. | TRBJ2-7 | TRBV11-2 | TRBD1 | TGTGCCAGCAGGCCACAGGGGGTAATGGATTACGAGCAGTACTTC | CASRPQGVMDYEQYF
few | TRBJ2-7 | TRBV7-9 | . | TGTGCCAGCAGCTCAAGAGGGGCGGGGGAGCAGTACTTC | CASSSRGAGEQYF
. | TRBJ2-1 | TRBV6-4 | . | TGTGCCAGCCGAGGAGTAGGGCGGGGTATAAATGAGCAGTTCTTC | CASRGVGRGINEQFF
. | TRBJ2-3 | TRBV7-2 | TRBD2 | TGTGCCAGCAGCATGACTAGCGGGGGAGAAACGCAGTATTTT | CASSMTSGGETQYF
. | TRBJ1-5 | TRBV5-4 | . | TGTGCCAGCAGCTTGGAAACAGGGACCCAGCATTTT | CASSLETGTQHF
once | TRBJ1-1 | TRBV14 | TRBD1 | TGTGCCAGCGACAGGGGTCACACTGAAGCTTTCTTT | CASDRGHTEAFF
. | TRBJ1-1 | TRBV4-1 | . | TGCGCCAGCAGCCAGGCTAGGGACATCATTGAAGCTTTCTTT | CASSQARDIIEAFF